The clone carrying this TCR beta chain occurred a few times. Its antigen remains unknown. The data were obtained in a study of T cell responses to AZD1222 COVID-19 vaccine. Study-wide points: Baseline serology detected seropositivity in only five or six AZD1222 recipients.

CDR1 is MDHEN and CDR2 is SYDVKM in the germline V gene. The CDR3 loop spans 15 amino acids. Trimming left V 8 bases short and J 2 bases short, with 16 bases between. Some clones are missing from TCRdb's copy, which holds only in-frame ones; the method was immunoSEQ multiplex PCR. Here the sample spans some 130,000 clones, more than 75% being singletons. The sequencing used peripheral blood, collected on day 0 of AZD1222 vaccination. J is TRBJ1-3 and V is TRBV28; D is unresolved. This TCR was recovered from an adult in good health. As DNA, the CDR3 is TGTGCCAGCTTACTTCCTGGGTCAGCTGGAAACACCATATATTTT. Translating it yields CASLLPGSAGNTIYF.